Reported below is one T cell receptor (beta chain). Adults between about 18 and 89 years of age took part from 24 US areas. This sample is drawn from a study of blood T cell repertoires in COVID-19. For the study at large: There were acute and convalescent COVID-19 samples, and they came from the United States, Italy and Spain. PBMCs, B-cell-depleted T cells, or T cells were the source of the cDNA or gDNA that made up the material.

In the authors' methods: By means of reference gene primer amplification, nucleated cell counts were estimated. The protocol was immunoSEQ multiplex PCR, while the TCRdb copy is restricted to in-frame clones and leaves out a portion. V and J calls and clone size come straight from that table; D and trimming were deduced from the DNA. Among almost 250,000 clones listed, 85% to 90% were seen once. Germline CDR1 and CDR2: SGHAT and FQNNGV. This CDR3 comprises 15 residues. With 0 bases clipped from V and 3 bases from J, the junction kept 0 bases outside the gene matches. This sequence originates from a woman in her 30s who had recovered from COVID-19. Sequences were obtained from PBMCs or T cells enriched from blood (not recorded which). The gene calls are TRBV11-2 and TRBJ2-3; 10 bases are shared with TRBD2. CDR3 DNA: TGTGCCAGCAGCTTAGAGGGACTAGCGACAGATACGCAGTATTTT. Translated: CASSLEGLATDTQYF.